One sample yielded the 25 T cell receptor beta chains listed below, sequenced in a study of blood T cells in healthy people across ages. Together with a sample-barcoded 5' primer, a J-beta primer mix was included in a second PCR lasting 7 to 11 cycles. TCRdb called the 5' RACE reads again in MiXCR, with one record for every CDR3 protein. The table shows 710,000 or so distinct CDR3 sequences, with 32% occurring only once. Sequencing was performed on blood. The receptors shown here come from a woman older than 75 in good health.

The chain carries TRBV18 and TRBJ2-1; D ambiguous. The length of the CDR3 is 13 residues. The V end lost 5 bases, the J end lost 2 bases, and 7 bases lay between the germline ends. Germline values: CDR1 KGHSH, CDR2 LQKENI. The CDR3 coding sequence is TGTGCCAGCTCATCCTCGGCCTACAATGAGCAGTTCTTC. As protein: CASSSSAYNEQFF. Looking up the rest from reference TRBV18 and TRBJ2-1 gives the full variable domain: NAGVMQNPRHLVRRRGQEARLRCSPMKGHSHVYWYRQLPEEGLKFMVYLQKENIIDESGMPKERFSAEFPKEGPSILRIQQVVRGDSAAYFCASSSSAYNEQFFGPGTRLTVL.

CDR3 coding DNA: TGCAGCGTCTACGGGCAGGCCAACACCGGGGAGCTGTTTTTT. Its protein is CSVYGQANTGELFF. This chain joins TRBV29-1 and TRBJ2-2; D ambiguous. Deletions cut 6 bases from V and 2 bases from J, with 13 bases between. The CDR3 runs 14 residues. Germline assignment: CDR1 SQVTM and CDR2 ANQGSEA.

This clonotype has a count of ten or more. The V and J genes are TRBV7-2 and TRBJ2-4; no clear D gene. V lost 5 bases and J 0 bases, leaving 11 bases between the germline ends. Germline assignment: CDR1 SGHTA and CDR2 FQGNSA. The length of the CDR3 is 15 residues. The CDR3 region is CASSPRILAKNIQYF. In nucleotides, the CDR3 is TGTGCCAGCAGCCCCAGGATACTAGCCAAAAACATTCAGTACTTC.

This clonotype was detected ten times or more. CDR3 sequence: CASSQDTGRSWGNEQFF. CDR3 nucleotide sequence: TGCGCCAGCAGCCAAGATACGGGAAGGTCTTGGGGCAATGAGCAGTTCTTC. The rearrangement joins TRBV4-3 to TRBJ2-1, with a possible D match to TRBD2 (5 bases). Germline CDR1 reads LGHNA; CDR2 reads YSLEER. The CDR3 contains 17 residues. The V end lost 0 bases, the J end lost 6 bases, and 18 bases lay between the germline ends.

This clonotype has at least ten counts. V gene TRBV12-3 or TRBV12-4 combines with J gene TRBJ2-7; 10 bases align to TRBD2. This CDR3 has 19 residues. V was clipped by 5 bases and J by 0 bases; unmatched bases: 16. CDR3 coding DNA: TGTGCCAGCAGTGCACGTAGGCTAGCGGGGGCGCTTAGCTCCTACGAGCAGTACTTC. The encoded protein is CASSARRLAGALSSYEQYF.

This clonotype was recorded many times. This sequence joins TRBV5-1 and TRBJ2-1; 9 bases align to TRBD2. CDR3 size: 15 residues. With 0 bases clipped from V and 7 bases from J, the junction kept 5 bases outside the gene matches. Germline values: CDR1 SGHRS, CDR2 YFSETQ. The CDR3 reads CASSLGAGGGNEQFF. The CDR3 DNA follows: TGCGCCAGCAGCTTGGGAGCGGGGGGAGGTAATGAGCAGTTCTTC.

A remark on this clonotype: One end of the junction fails to match germline, which may point to a read error. This chain uses TRBV19 with TRBJ2-3; 8 nucleotides align to TRBD1. This CDR3 is built from 16 residues. Germline assignment: CDR1 LNHDA and CDR2 SQIVND (reference sequence). This CDR3 reads CASSIGRQGSTGTQYF. The CDR3 bases are TGTGCCAGTAGTATAGGGAGACAGGGGTCGACAGGTACGCAGTATTTT.

This clonotype was counted at least ten times. The CDR3 reads CAWSSPTRQGPYEQYF. As DNA, the CDR3 is TGTGCCTGGAGTTCCCCAACACGACAGGGGCCCTACGAGCAGTACTTC. The J gene is TRBJ2-7, the V gene TRBV30; 8 bases line up with TRBD1. V lost 2 bases, J lost 2 bases, and 11 bases stayed unmatched. The CDR3 loop spans 16 amino acids. Germline lookup yields CDR1 GTSNPN and CDR2 SVGIG (reference sequence). The complete variable domain, with remaining parts taken from reference TRBV30 and TRBJ2-7, reads SQTIHQWPATLVQPVGSPLSLECTVEGTSNPNLYWYRQAAGRGLQLLFYSVGIGQISSEVPQNLSASRPQDRQFILSSKKLLLSDSGFYLCAWSSPTRQGPYEQYFGPGTRLTVT.

This clonotype appeared many times. A read error is possible here, since a much larger clone lies one base away. This chain joins TRBV7-2 and TRBJ2-5; 8 bases match TRBD2. Germline V gene sequence: CDR1 SGHTA, CDR2 FQGNSA. The junction had 3 bases not matched to a gene; V was cut back by 4 bases and J by 2 bases. This CDR3 is 14 amino acids long. In DNA, the CDR3 is TGTGCCAGCAGCTGGGGACTAGGTCAAGAGACCCAGTACTTC. Translating gives CASSWGLGQETQYF.

This clonotype was seen a handful of times. The chain has TRBV6-1 and TRBJ2-2, with D unresolved. The length of the CDR3 is 11 residues. CDR1 and CDR2 from the germline V gene are MNHNS and SASEGT. Trimming left V 8 bases short and J 5 bases short, with 6 bases between. CDR3 coding DNA: TGTGCCAGCTTGGGAACCGGGGAGCTGTTTTTT. Protein product: CASLGTGELFF.

This clonotype has at least ten counts. The chain's CDR3 is CASSQMGGSNQPQHF. DNA for the CDR3: TGTGCCAGCAGCCAGATGGGGGGAAGCAATCAGCCCCAGCATTTT. The V and J genes are TRBV7-2 and TRBJ1-5; a possible D gene is TRBD1 (5 bases). V was trimmed by 5 bases and J by 1 base, leaving 12 bases between them. CDR1 is SGHTA and CDR2 is FQGNSA in the germline V gene. The CDR3 has 15 residues.

Ten or more counts support this clonotype. This chain links TRBV12-3 or TRBV12-4 with TRBJ2-7; a possible D gene is TRBD2 (6 bases). V was trimmed by 7 bases and J by 3 bases, leaving 13 bases between them. The CDR3 has 13 residues. Here the CDR3 reads CASTGLIDYEQYF. In DNA form, the CDR3 reads TGTGCCAGCACGGGACTTATAGACTACGAGCAGTACTTC.

A remark on this clonotype: A much larger clone sits a single nucleotide away, making a read error possible. This rearrangement joins TRBV15 to TRBJ2-5, with 10 bases aligning to TRBD2. The V gene's germline CDR1 is LNHNV and CDR2 YYDKDF (reference sequence). The CDR3 runs to 15 residues. V gave up 3 bases and J gave up 13 bases; unmatched junction bases: 14. CDR3 residues: CATSRALAGAPFGYF. Here the CDR3 DNA reads TGTGCCACCAGCAGGGCTCTAGCGGGGGCCCCGTTTGGGTACTTC.

This clonotype showed up just a few times. A much larger clone differs from this one at a single base, so this may be a read error. The chain employs TRBV5-1 and TRBJ2-1, with no clear D. TRBJ2-7 explains the end of the DNA better; the J call may be wrong. The CDR3 extends over 15 amino acids. Germline values: CDR1 SGHRS, CDR2 YFSETQ. CDR3 residues: CASSLVPGNYNEQYF. Here the CDR3 DNA reads TGCGCCAGCAGCTTGGTCCCAGGCAACTACAATGAGCAGTACTTC.

This clonotype was seen repeatedly, ten times or more. The chain recombines TRBV18 with TRBJ1-5; unclear D gene. The CDR3 extends over 17 amino acids. V dropped 0 bases and J dropped 0 bases, with 12 bases sitting between them. Germline assignment: CDR1 KGHSH and CDR2 LQKENI. In DNA, the CDR3 is TGTGCCAGCTCACCACCGTGGGTAGCGTATAGCAATCAGCCCCAGCATTTT. Translating it yields CASSPPWVAYSNQPQHF.

This clonotype was seen ten or more times. The V and J genes are TRBV6-1 and TRBJ2-1; 7 bases align to TRBD1. Germline values: CDR1 MNHNS, CDR2 SASEGT. This CDR3 has 13 residues. V gave up 6 bases and J gave up 7 bases; unmatched junction bases: 6. Here the CDR3 reads CASRNRGRNEQFF. CDR3 sequence (DNA): TGTGCCAGCAGGAACAGGGGAAGGAATGAGCAGTTCTTC.

This clonotype was counted at least ten times. The chain joins TRBV5-1 to TRBJ1-1, with D hard to call. V shed 4 bases and J shed 2 bases, with 12 bases lying between them. The V gene's germline CDR1 is SGHRS and CDR2 YFSETQ. This CDR3 has 14 amino acids. The CDR3 nucleotides read TGCGCCAGCAGCCCCGGACCTGCCAACACTGAAGCTTTCTTT. Translation gives CASSPGPANTEAFF. Together with reference TRBV5-1 and TRBJ1-1, the CDR3 gives the full variable domain: KAGVTQTPRYLIKTRGQQVTLSCSPISGHRSVSWYQQTPGQGLQFLFEYFSETQRNKGNFPGRFSGRQFSNSRSEMNVSTLELGDSALYLCASSPGPANTEAFFGQGTRLTVV.

This sequence joins TRBV5-1 and TRBJ1-1; D is possibly TRBD1 (5 bases). CDR3 length equals 16 residues. The V and J ends lost 4 bases and 5 bases respectively, with 21 bases between them. Germline values: CDR1 SGHRS, CDR2 YFSETQ. The CDR3 bases are TGCGCCAGCAGCCTCACACCCATTGGGGGTGGTACTGAAGCTTTCTTT. Encoded protein: CASSLTPIGGGTEAFF. The full variable domain, in which reference TRBV5-1 and TRBJ1-1 provide the parts outside the CDR3, is KAGVTQTPRYLIKTRGQQVTLSCSPISGHRSVSWYQQTPGQGLQFLFEYFSETQRNKGNFPGRFSGRQFSNSRSEMNVSTLELGDSALYLCASSLTPIGGGTEAFFGQGTRLTVV.

This clonotype was counted ten times or more. The chain is built from TRBV3-1 and TRBJ1-4; D is undetermined. Germline CDR1 reads LGHDT; CDR2 reads YNNKEL (reference sequence). The CDR3 is 16 residues long. Deletions cut 2 bases from V and 8 bases from J, with 18 bases between. Written as DNA, the CDR3 is TGTGCCAGCAGCCAAAATCCGGGATCCAAAGGCGAAAAACTGTTTTTT. Translation: CASSQNPGSKGEKLFF.

A remark on this clonotype: A read error may be the cause here, since a much bigger clone is one base away. V usage is TRBV7-2 and J usage is TRBJ1-4; 7 nucleotides line up with TRBD1. The CDR3 runs 16 residues. Germline V gene lookup returns CDR1 SGHTA and CDR2 FQGNSA. In DNA, the CDR3 is TGTGCCAGCAGCTTAGCCCCAGGGGGGGCTAATGAAGAACTGTTTTTT. Its protein is CASSLAPGGANEELFF.

At least ten counts were recorded for this clonotype. The chain links TRBV9 to TRBJ1-1; a weak D match, TRBD1 (6 bases). The length of the CDR3 is 15 residues. Germline CDR1 reads SGDLS; CDR2 reads YYNGEE. V was pared by 0 bases and J by 1 base, with 10 bases between. CDR3 DNA: TGTGCCAGCAGCGTAGTTGGGGGGCCGAACACTGAAGCTTTCTTT. As protein: CASSVVGGPNTEAFF.

This rearrangement joins TRBV29-1 to TRBJ1-2; 7 bases are a match to TRBD1. This CDR3 is 13 amino acids long. V was clipped by 2 bases and J by 6 bases; unmatched bases: 6. Germline CDR1 is SQVTM and CDR2 is ANQGSEA. CDR3 residues: CSVESKGGDGYTF. CDR3 nucleotide sequence: TGCAGCGTTGAATCGAAAGGGGGCGATGGCTACACCTTC.

This chain connects TRBV5-4 to TRBJ2-5; D call uncertain. The CDR3 loop spans 15 amino acids. The V gene lost 0 bases and the J gene lost 1 base, with 10 bases spanning the gap. Germline CDR1 is SGHNT and CDR2 is YYREEE (reference sequence). The DNA of the CDR3 is TGTGCCAGCAGCTTGGTCGGATTGGGCCAAGAGACCCAGTACTTC. Encoded protein: CASSLVGLGQETQYF.

This clonotype showed up just a few times. The V call is TRBV2, the J call TRBJ1-5, with TRBD1 identical over 7 bases. Unmatched junction bases numbered 5, after V lost 4 bases and J lost 2 bases. The CDR3 has 15 amino acids. From germline, CDR1 is SNHLY and CDR2 FYNNEI. The CDR3 loop is CASSGLQGGNQPQHF. For the CDR3, the DNA is TGTGCCAGCAGTGGATTGCAGGGGGGCAATCAGCCCCAGCATTTT.

The V call is TRBV30, the J call TRBJ1-2; perhaps TRBD1 as D (6 bases). The CDR3 spans 11 residues. The ends were cut back, 5 bases at V and 4 bases at J, with 8 bases in the middle. Germline CDR1 reads GTSNPN; CDR2 reads SVGIG (reference sequence). The CDR3 sequence is CAWEQGYGYTF. DNA of the CDR3: TGTGCCTGGGAACAGGGCTATGGCTACACCTTC.